Below, one T cell receptor (beta chain) is given with its context. Its specificity is unknown. This sample was taken from a study of cytomegalovirus exposure and HLA in healthy donors. The study, taken as a whole, reports: Some 150 TCR beta chains were listed as cytomegalovirus-associated. According to a later analysis, most TCR beta chains associated with CMV appeared HLA-restricted. A later analysis associated about 18,000 TCR beta sequences with HLA alleles at a 0.05 false discovery rate. In an earlier analysis, productive rearrangement rates for most beta V segments clustered near 87% or 30%.

The J segment lost 2 bases and the V segment lost 4 bases, leaving 6 bases of the junction unmatched. CDR3 length: 16 amino acids. The V gene's germline CDR1 is MNHEY and CDR2 SVGAGI. The PCR had 60 Vbeta and 13 Jbeta primers. Sequenced by immunoSEQ multiplex PCR; TCRdb stores in-frame clones only, minus some. The table shows 90,000 to 120,000 clones, with over 60% occurring only once. This TCR was recovered from a female donor in good health and CMV-seropositive. The sequencing input was PBMCs. V gene TRBV6-5 combines with J gene TRBJ2-2; 8 bases line up with TRBD2. CDR3 DNA: TGTGCCAGCAGTTCCCGGGAGGGGGTAAACACCGGGGAGCTGTTTTTT. Translating gives CASSSREGVNTGELFF.